The 21 T cell receptor beta chains presented below share a single source sample, sequenced in a study of blood T cell repertoires in COVID-19. Clones were sequenced by immunoSEQ multiplex PCR, and TCRdb holds only the in-frame ones, with some missing. The data contain about 250,000 clones, roughly 80% of them singletons. The sample consisted of peripheral blood. These receptors all come from a man at least 80 years old with acute or convalescent COVID-19.

The chain couples TRBV5-1 to TRBJ1-2; 8 bases line up with TRBD1. V trimming: 6 bases; J trimming: 4 bases; junction bases outside the gene matches: 2. The CDR3 loop spans 12 amino acids. Per germline, CDR1 SGHRS and CDR2 YFSETQ. The CDR3 region has the DNA TGCGCCAGCAAAACAGGGGGCTATGGCTACACCTTC. Its protein is CASKTGGYGYTF.

This clone was seen only once. The chain employs TRBV21-1 and TRBJ2-5; the listed D gene, TRBD1, was not tested against the DNA. TRBV21-1 is designated a pseudogene. The CDR3 totals 15 residues. The CDR3 DNA reads as TGTGCCAGCCCCCCTGACCGGACAGGGAGGGAGACCCAGTACTTC. It is translated as CASPPDRTGRETQYF.

This clone was detected only a few times. The V and J genes are TRBV9 and TRBJ1-2; no definite D call. The CDR3 totals 16 residues. Germline-derived CDR1 and CDR2 are SGDLS and YYNGEE. V was clipped by 0 bases and J by 2 bases, with 14 bases between them. The CDR3 is CASSVASAGLNYGYTF. CDR3 DNA: TGTGCCAGCAGCGTAGCTTCGGCAGGTCTCAACTATGGCTACACCTTC.

The genes are TRBV9 and TRBJ2-3; 7 bases fit TRBD1. V gave up 6 bases and J gave up 2 bases; unmatched junction bases: 3. Germline V gene lookup returns CDR1 SGDLS and CDR2 YYNGEE. The CDR3 is made up of 13 amino acids. The CDR3 bases are TGTGCCAGCAACAGGGGATACACAGATACGCAGTATTTT. Its protein product is CASNRGYTDTQYF.

This chain links TRBV12-3 or TRBV12-4 with TRBJ2-1, with D possibly being TRBD2 (5 bases). V was cut by 6 bases and J by 14 bases, with 17 bases left in between. There are 12 residues in the CDR3. Here the CDR3 DNA reads TGTGCCAGCAGCTTAACCCGGGGATTGGAGTTCTTC. Translating it yields CASSLTRGLEFF.

The chain recombines TRBV7-8 with TRBJ1-3; TRBD1 matches at 9 bases. The CDR3 runs 14 residues. CDR1 is SGHVS and CDR2 is FQNEAQ in the germline V gene. V was pared by 5 bases and J by 4 bases, with 3 bases of the junction left unmatched. CDR3 sequence: CASSMTGGGNTIYF. CDR3 nucleotide sequence: TGTGCCAGCAGCATGACAGGGGGGGGAAACACCATATATTTT.

The chain recombines TRBV6-2 or TRBV6-3 with TRBJ2-4; 8 bases are a match to TRBD1. This CDR3 contains 18 residues. J gave up 0 bases and V 2 bases, and 9 bases lay outside the gene matches. In germline, CDR1 is MNHEY, CDR2 SVGEGT. The DNA for the CDR3 is TGTGCCAGCAGTTACGGTGGTGGACAGGGACTAGCCAAAAACATTCAGTACTTC. Its protein is CASSYGGGQGLAKNIQYF.

The chain links TRBV5-1 to TRBJ1-3; D ambiguous. The germline V and J ends were trimmed by 4 bases and 0 bases, with 8 bases remaining between them. The germline gives CDR1 SGHRS, CDR2 YFSETQ. The CDR3 is 14 amino acids. The CDR3 reads CASSPFLSGNTIYF. The CDR3, as DNA: TGCGCCAGCAGCCCCTTTCTCTCTGGAAACACCATATATTTT.

This chain joins TRBV4-1 and TRBJ2-6, with 11 bases that match TRBD1. The junction had 1 base not matched to a gene; V was cut back by 3 bases and J by 0 bases. CDR1 MGHRA and CDR2 YSYEKL come from the germline V gene. This CDR3 region has 17 residues. The CDR3, as DNA: TGCGCCAGCAGCCAGGGACAGGGGGTCTCTGGGGCCAACGTCCTGACTTTC. Protein sequence: CASSQGQGVSGANVLTF.

This clone has just a few counts. The rearrangement links TRBV5-1 to TRBJ1-2, with a possible D match to TRBD1 (6 bases). CDR1 is SGHRS, CDR2 YFSETQ, per germline. The CDR3 length is 13 residues. V was clipped by 1 base and J by 6 bases, with 10 bases between them. The CDR3 region has the DNA TGCGCCAGCAGCTTGTCAGGGGACCATGGCTACACCTTC. As protein: CASSLSGDHGYTF.

The chain joins TRBV28 to TRBJ2-1; 10 nucleotides match TRBD2. The germline V gene has CDR1 MDHEN and CDR2 SYDVKM. This CDR3 has 19 amino acids. V lost 1 base, J lost 5 bases, and 14 bases stayed unmatched. The CDR3 DNA reads as TGTGCCAGCAGTTTATCCCCACCCTCTAGCGGGGGATCAAACAATGAGCAGTTCTTC. This translates into CASSLSPPSSGGSNNEQFF.

This clone was seen once. The chain is built from TRBV28 and TRBJ1-6; D gene unclear. Germline V gene data show CDR1 as MDHEN and CDR2 as SYDVKM. Trimming removed 6 bases from V and 3 bases from J, with 12 bases in between. The CDR3 has 15 amino acids. The DNA for the CDR3 is TGTGCCAGCAGGGGAGGACCGATCTATAATTCACCCCTCCACTTT. As protein: CASRGGPIYNSPLHF.

V is TRBV27 and J is TRBJ2-1, with D tentatively TRBD1 (5 bases). Germline V gene lookup returns CDR1 MNHEY and CDR2 SMNVEV (reference sequence). V was cut by 1 base and J by 2 bases, with 12 bases left in between. CDR3 length equals 16 residues. CDR3 sequence reads: CASSLLGNRPYNEQFF. The CDR3 region has the DNA TGTGCCAGCAGTTTATTGGGTAACAGGCCCTACAATGAGCAGTTCTTC.

This clone was seen many times. The chain employs TRBV5-1 and TRBJ2-3, with a possible D match to TRBD2 (5 bases). Trimming left V 0 bases short and J 4 bases short, with 12 bases between. CDR3 length: 15 residues. Germline V CDR1 and CDR2: SGHRS, YFSETQ. The CDR3 is CASSLVASIADTQYF. The DNA for the CDR3 is TGCGCCAGCAGCTTGGTGGCTAGCATCGCAGATACGCAGTATTTT.

The chain is built from TRBV18 and TRBJ1-6, with 9 bases matching TRBD1. The V and J ends lost 1 base and 4 bases, in that order; junction bases with no gene match: 8. CDR3 length equals 18 residues. Germline V gene data show CDR1 as KGHSH and CDR2 as LQKENI. The CDR3 loop reads CASSPRSLDRGYNSPLHF. In DNA, the CDR3 is TGTGCCAGCTCACCACGATCCCTAGACAGGGGGTATAATTCACCCCTCCACTTT.

The rearrangement links TRBV9 to TRBJ1-1; TRBD1 matches at 7 bases. V gave up 0 bases and J gave up 4 bases; unmatched junction bases: 6. Germline V gives CDR1 SGDLS, CDR2 YYNGEE. The CDR3 runs to 15 residues. This CDR3 reads CASSVATGVGTEAFF. Written as DNA, the CDR3 is TGTGCCAGCAGCGTAGCTACAGGGGTGGGCACTGAAGCTTTCTTT. Filled out from reference TRBV9 and TRBJ1-1, the complete variable domain reads DSGVTQTPKHLITATGQRVTLRCSPRSGDLSVYWYQQSLDQGLQFLIQYYNGEERAKGNILERFSAQQFPDLHSELNLSSLELGDSALYFCASSVATGVGTEAFFGQGTRLTVV.

The chain employs TRBV2 and TRBJ1-6, with D possibly matching TRBD1 (5 bases). This CDR3 is 13 amino acids long. The germline gives CDR1 SNHLY, CDR2 FYNNEI. V lost 11 bases and J 0 bases, leaving 8 bases between the germline ends. The CDR3 here is CACDSSYNSPLHF. CDR3 DNA sequence: TGTGCCTGCGACAGCTCCTATAATTCACCCCTCCACTTT.

This rearrangement joins TRBV15 to TRBJ2-1, with a possible D match to TRBD2 (6 bases). CDR3 length: 16 residues. In germline, CDR1 is LNHNV, CDR2 YYDKDF (reference sequence). V was trimmed by 1 base and J by 3 bases, leaving 13 bases between them. CDR3 sequence: CATSRGAGRSYNEQFF. The CDR3 DNA sequence: TGTGCCACCAGCAGAGGGGCAGGGAGGAGCTACAATGAGCAGTTCTTC.

The chain links TRBV3-1 (or the pseudogene TRBV3-2) to TRBJ2-1; 7 nucleotides line up with TRBD2. V lost 0 bases, J lost 2 bases, and 4 bases stayed unmatched. The CDR3 extends over 16 amino acids. Germline CDR1 reads LGHDT; CDR2 reads YNNKEL (reference sequence). The DNA for the CDR3 is TGTGCCAGCAGCCAAGATAGGCTAGCGGCCTACAATGAGCAGTTCTTC. It encodes CASSQDRLAAYNEQFF.

The chain has TRBV5-4 and TRBJ1-1; unclear D gene. The CDR3 extends over 13 amino acids. CDR1 SGHNT and CDR2 YYREEE come from the germline V gene (reference sequence). V dropped 4 bases and J dropped 1 base, with 8 bases sitting between them. CDR3 DNA: TGTGCCAGCAGCCCGGGTCCGAACACTGAAGCTTTCTTT. Protein: CASSPGPNTEAFF. Based on the CDR3 plus reference TRBV5-4 and TRBJ1-1, the full variable domain is ETGVTQSPTHLIKTRGQQVTLRCSSQSGHNTVSWYQQALGQGPQFIFQYYREEENGRGNFPPRFSGLQFPNYSSELNVNALELDDSALYLCASSPGPNTEAFFGQGTRLTVV.

The J gene is TRBJ2-7, the V gene TRBV6-5; TRBD1 aligns across 7 bases. The V gene's germline CDR1 is MNHEY and CDR2 SVGAGI. After removal of 0 bases from V and 1 base from J, the junction contained 3 bases not matched to a gene. The CDR3 loop spans 15 amino acids. The CDR3 nucleotides are TGTGCCAGCAGTTACTCCTTGACAGGGTCCTACGAGCAGTACTTC. Amino acid sequence: CASSYSLTGSYEQYF.